The next 20 T cell receptor beta chains were all read from a single sample in a study of blood T cell repertoires in COVID-19. Libraries were prepared by immunoSEQ multiplex PCR; TCRdb keeps only in-frame clonotypes and omits some of them. The data contain a few hundred thousand clones, less than 90% of them singletons. The sample was peripheral blood. Source of these receptors: a woman aged 35 to 49 who had recovered from COVID-19.

The rearrangement uses TRBV27 and TRBJ2-1; no firm D call. With 5 bases removed from V and 4 bases from J, the gap between germline ends came to 15 bases. Germline values: CDR1 MNHEY, CDR2 SMNVEV (reference sequence). The CDR3 runs to 15 residues. Written as DNA, the CDR3 is TGTGCCAGCAGTCCTGAGACGGGTGCTTACAATGAGCAGTTCTTC. Translating gives CASSPETGAYNEQFF.

This clone was observed a few times. CDR3 DNA sequence: TGTGCCAGCAGCCAAGTCTGGCGGGGGGGGGAGCTGTTTTTT. Amino acids: CASSQVWRGGELFF. This chain uses TRBV3-1 (or the pseudogene TRBV3-2) with TRBJ2-2; 7 nucleotides agree with TRBD2. V was pared by 1 base and J by 8 bases, with 4 bases of the junction left unmatched. CDR3 length: 14 residues. CDR1 is LGHDT and CDR2 is YNNKEL in the germline V gene (reference sequence).

The chain carries TRBV4-1 and TRBJ2-7, with 11 positions matching TRBD1. V was pared by 0 bases and J by 5 bases, with 6 bases of the junction left unmatched. From germline, CDR1 is MGHRA and CDR2 YSYEKL. CDR3 length equals 16 residues. CDR3 sequence: CASSQDGTGGFDEQYF. The CDR3 region has the DNA TGCGCCAGCAGCCAAGACGGGACAGGGGGGTTCGACGAGCAGTACTTC.

The chain employs TRBV19 and TRBJ1-5; D is perhaps TRBD1 (6 bases). The CDR3 has 14 residues. Germline lookup yields CDR1 LNHDA and CDR2 SQIVND (reference sequence). Trimming shortened V by 5 bases and J by 2 bases, and 10 bases separated the two germline ends. As DNA, the CDR3 is TGTGCCAGTAGTGCTGACAGGCGCAATCAGCCCCAGCATTTT. Amino acid sequence: CASSADRRNQPQHF.

This rearrangement joins TRBV5-1 to TRBJ2-3, with 11 bases that match TRBD1. Germline CDR1 is SGHRS and CDR2 is YFSETQ. The CDR3 extends over 15 amino acids. V dropped 6 bases and J dropped 4; count of bases not matched to a gene: 7. The CDR3 bases are TGCGCCAGCAACCCGGGACAGGGGGTTGCAGATACGCAGTATTTT. The encoded protein is CASNPGQGVADTQYF.

The chain joins TRBV3-1 (or the pseudogene TRBV3-2) to TRBJ2-5, with 8 positions matching TRBD2. Germline lookup yields CDR1 LGHDT and CDR2 YNNKEL (reference sequence). The J segment lost 4 bases and the V segment lost 2 bases, leaving 15 bases of the junction unmatched. CDR3 length equals 18 residues. The CDR3 spells CASSQRVSGGQVVETQYF. The CDR3 DNA is TGTGCCAGCAGCCAACGGGTTTCGGGGGGGCAGGTGGTAGAGACCCAGTACTTC.

The rearrangement joins TRBV4-2 to TRBJ1-1; tentatively, D is TRBD1 (6 bases). V gave up 0 bases and J gave up 2 bases, with 10 bases separating them. Germline V gene data show CDR1 as LGHNA and CDR2 as YNFKEQ. CDR3 length equals 15 residues. CDR3 sequence (DNA): TGTGCCAGCAGCCAAGATGTGGGGGCAAACACTGAAGCTTTCTTT. It yields the protein CASSQDVGANTEAFF.

The gene calls are TRBV20-1 and TRBJ1-2, with a tentative D call TRBD1 (5 bases). With 7 bases removed from V and 6 bases from J, the gap between germline ends came to 12 bases. This CDR3 has 11 residues. Germline lookup yields CDR1 DFQATT and CDR2 SNEGSKA (reference sequence). The CDR3 nucleotides are TGCAGTGGGGGGGGAAAAAATGGCTACACCTTC. Amino acids: CSGGGKNGYTF.

The chain carries TRBV5-4 and TRBJ1-2, with 11 bases identical to TRBD1. The CDR3 covers 15 residues. In germline, CDR1 is SGHNT, CDR2 YYREEE (reference sequence). Trimming took 4 bases from V and 2 from J; bases not matched to a gene: 4. DNA of the CDR3: TGTGCCAGCAGCCCGAGGGACAGGGGGAACTATGGCTACACCTTC. Translating gives CASSPRDRGNYGYTF.

The V gene is TRBV13, the J gene TRBJ2-1, with a tentative D call TRBD1 (6 bases). The V gene lost 2 bases and the J gene lost 0 bases, with 20 bases spanning the gap. The CDR3 spans 19 residues. CDR1 PRHDT and CDR2 FYEKMQ come from the germline V gene (reference sequence). As DNA, the CDR3 is TGTGCCAGCAGCTTACCAGGCAGGGGTCCCATCAGCTCCTACAATGAGCAGTTCTTC. Its protein is CASSLPGRGPISSYNEQFF.

In DNA form, the CDR3 reads TGTGCCAGCAGCCCCTACGCAGATACGCAGTATTTT. This encodes CASSPYADTQYF. This chain uses TRBV7-2 with TRBJ2-3, with D hard to call. The CDR3 runs to 12 residues. The germline gives CDR1 SGHTA, CDR2 FQGNSA. V was pared by 5 bases and J by 4 bases, with 7 bases between.

The table lists this clone with a few counts. CDR3 residues: CASSQDSGRTYSPLHF. The CDR3 DNA sequence: TGTGCCAGCAGCCAAGACTCAGGGAGGACCTATTCACCCCTCCACTTT. The chain recombines TRBV3-1 (or the pseudogene TRBV3-2) with TRBJ1-6, with a weak D call TRBD1 (5 bases). The CDR3 covers 16 residues. Germline lookup yields CDR1 LGHDT and CDR2 YNNKEL (reference sequence). V dropped 0 bases and J dropped 8 bases, with 14 bases sitting between them.

The J gene is TRBJ2-1, the V gene TRBV18; 8 bases match TRBD2. Germline V CDR1 and CDR2: KGHSH, LQKENI. The length of the CDR3 is 14 residues. V trimming: 0 bases; J trimming: 9 bases; junction bases outside the gene matches: 4. The CDR3 DNA follows: TGTGCCAGCTCACCACCTAGCGGGGCCCCTGAGCAGTTCTTC. Its protein is CASSPPSGAPEQFF. The whole variable domain, filled in from reference TRBV18 and TRBJ2-1, reads NAGVMQNPRHLVRRRGQEARLRCSPMKGHSHVYWYRQLPEEGLKFMVYLQKENIIDESGMPKERFSAEFPKEGPSILRIQQVVRGDSAAYFCASSPPSGAPEQFFGPGTRLTVL.

This chain links TRBV10-2 with TRBJ1-1; the match to TRBD1 covers 7 bases. The CDR3 totals 13 residues. The germline V gene has CDR1 WSHSY and CDR2 SAAADI. Germline trimming cut 3 bases from V and 10 bases from J; bases unmatched to any gene: 8. In DNA form, the CDR3 reads TGCGCCAGCAGTGACGACCAGGGGGAAGGAGCTTTCTTT. Translation gives CASSDDQGEGAFF.

The gene calls are TRBV25-1 and TRBJ1-5; D gene uncertain. The V and J ends lost 3 bases and 7 bases respectively, with 16 bases between them. Germline lookup yields CDR1 MGHDK and CDR2 SYGVNS. The CDR3 is 15 residues long. The CDR3 spells CASSDSAGGWQPQHF. The CDR3 nucleotides read TGTGCCAGCAGTGATTCCGCCGGAGGTTGGCAGCCCCAGCATTTT.

The rearrangement links TRBV19 to TRBJ2-1; D is uncertain. Per germline, CDR1 LNHDA and CDR2 SQIVND (reference sequence). The CDR3 contains 16 residues. The V end lost 7 bases, the J end lost 4 bases, and 20 bases lay between the germline ends. CDR3 bases: TGTGCCAGTAACAACCCGGGTTCCCGTGAATACAATGAGCAGTTCTTC. Its protein product is CASNNPGSREYNEQFF.

The chain uses TRBV24-1 and TRBJ1-5, with D tentatively TRBD1 (6 bases). Deletions cut 7 bases from V and 2 bases from J, with 11 bases between. The CDR3 extends over 14 amino acids. From germline, CDR1 is KGHDR and CDR2 SFDVKD. The CDR3 bases are TGTGCCACCAGCCCCCGACAGGGCAATCAGCCCCAGCATTTT. Translated: CATSPRQGNQPQHF.

CDR3: CASSQVNVGGELFF. The CDR3 nucleotides read TGTGCCAGCAGCCAAGTAAATGTCGGCGGGGAGCTGTTTTTT. The gene calls are TRBV3-1 (or the pseudogene TRBV3-2) and TRBJ2-2; D remains unclear. V lost 1 base and J 7 bases, leaving 10 bases between the germline ends. The CDR3 is 14 residues long. Germline-derived CDR1 and CDR2 are LGHDT and YNNKEL (reference sequence).

This chain joins TRBV3-1 (or the pseudogene TRBV3-2) and TRBJ2-5, with D possibly TRBD2 on 5 matching bases. The CDR3 sequence is 13 residues long. Germline lookup yields CDR1 LGHDT and CDR2 YNNKEL (reference sequence). V was cut by 4 bases and J by 3 bases, with 9 bases left in between. CDR3 residues: CASSLLAEETQYF. The CDR3 nucleotides read TGTGCCAGCAGCCTCCTAGCAGAAGAGACCCAGTACTTC.

The V call is TRBV6-5, the J call TRBJ1-3; 8 bases agree with TRBD1. Germline CDR1 is MNHEY and CDR2 is SVGAGI. With 6 bases clipped from V and 0 bases from J, the junction kept 4 bases outside the gene matches. The CDR3 totals 15 residues. For the CDR3, the DNA is TGTGCCAGCAGGAGGACAGGGAACTCTGGAAACACCATATATTTT. Its protein product is CASRRTGNSGNTIYF.